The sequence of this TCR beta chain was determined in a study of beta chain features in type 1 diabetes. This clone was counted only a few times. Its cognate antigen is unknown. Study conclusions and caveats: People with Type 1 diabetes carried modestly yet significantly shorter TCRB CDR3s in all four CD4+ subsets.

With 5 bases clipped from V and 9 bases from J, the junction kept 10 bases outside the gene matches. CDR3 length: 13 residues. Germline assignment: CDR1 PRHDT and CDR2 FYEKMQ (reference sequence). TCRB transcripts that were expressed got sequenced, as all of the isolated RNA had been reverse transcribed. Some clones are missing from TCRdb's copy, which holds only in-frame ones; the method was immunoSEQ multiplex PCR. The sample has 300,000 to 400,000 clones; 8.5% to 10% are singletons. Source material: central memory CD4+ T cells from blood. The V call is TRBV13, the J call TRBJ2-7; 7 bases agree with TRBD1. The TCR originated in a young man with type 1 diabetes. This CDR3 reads CASSPNLYRGQYF. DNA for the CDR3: TGTGCCAGCAGCCCTAACCTTTACAGGGGGCAGTACTTC.